A selection of T cell receptor beta chains follows, all from one sample in a study of cytomegalovirus exposure and HLA in healthy donors. Here immunoSEQ multiplex PCR was the method, and the copy in TCRdb shows in-frame clones only, minus some. Here the sample spans 200,000 or so clones, approximately 81% being singletons. The sequenced material came from PBMCs. All receptors derive from a boy aged 10-17 years in good health and CMV-seronegative. CDR3s include the opening cysteine and the closing phenylalanine or tryptophan. A D gene is named only where the DNA matches it firmly. A row's size may be missing; if present it is once, few, many or a size class.

j_gene: TRBJ1-2
v_gene: TRBV14
abundance: NA
d_gene: NA
CDR3nt: TGTGCCAGCAGCCAAGACCGTCTCTATGGCTACACCTTC
CDR3aa: CASSQDRLYGYTF

j_gene: TRBJ2-7
v_gene: TRBV27
abundance: NA
d_gene: NA
CDR3nt: TGTGCCAGCAGTTTATTAGCAGGGTACGAGCAGTACTTC
CDR3aa: CASSLLAGYEQYF

j_gene: TRBJ2-4
v_gene: TRBV5-1
abundance: NA
d_gene: NA
CDR3nt: TGCGCCAGCAGTGCTAGCTTAGCCAAAAACATTCAGTACTTC
CDR3aa: CASSASLAKNIQYF

j_gene: TRBJ2-2
v_gene: TRBV13
abundance: NA
d_gene: TRBD1
CDR3nt: TGTGCCAGCAGCTCCACTCCCACAGGGGCGAACACCGGGGAGCTGTTTTTT
CDR3aa: CASSSTPTGANTGELFF

j_gene: TRBJ2-7
v_gene: TRBV19
abundance: NA
d_gene: NA
CDR3nt: TGTGCCAGTAGTATAAGGCGGAACTACGAGCAGTACTTC
CDR3aa: CASSIRRNYEQYF

j_gene: TRBJ1-2
v_gene: TRBV30
abundance: NA
d_gene: NA
CDR3nt: TGTGCCTGGAATGTCAGGGAAGCCCGTGGGGTGGGTGGCTACACCTTC
CDR3aa: CAWNVREARGVGGYTF

j_gene: TRBJ1-1
v_gene: TRBV5-1
abundance: NA
d_gene: TRBD1
CDR3nt: TGCGCCAGCAGACTTCGGACAGGAGAGAACACTGAAGCTTTCTTT
CDR3aa: CASRLRTGENTEAFF

j_gene: TRBJ1-1
v_gene: TRBV7-2
abundance: NA
d_gene: NA
CDR3nt: TGTGCCAGCAGCCTCGGGACACTTATGTCTGAAGCTTTCTTT
CDR3aa: CASSLGTLMSEAFF

j_gene: TRBJ2-1
v_gene: TRBV9
abundance: NA
d_gene: TRBD2
CDR3nt: TGTGCCAGCAGCGTCCGGATAGCGGGGGCGAACAATGAGCAGTTCTTC
CDR3aa: CASSVRIAGANNEQFF

j_gene: TRBJ2-2
v_gene: TRBV7-9
abundance: NA
d_gene: NA
CDR3nt: TGTGCCAGCAGCTTCGACAGACAGAACACCGGGGAGCTGTTTTTT
CDR3aa: CASSFDRQNTGELFF

j_gene: TRBJ2-3
v_gene: TRBV6-5
abundance: NA
d_gene: NA
CDR3nt: TGTGCCAGCAGTTACCAGCCTAGTGCAGATACGCAGTATTTT
CDR3aa: CASSYQPSADTQYF

j_gene: TRBJ1-3
v_gene: TRBV30
abundance: NA
d_gene: NA
CDR3nt: TGTGCCTGTCTGGACAGAAACACCATATATTTT
CDR3aa: CACLDRNTIYF

j_gene: TRBJ2-2
v_gene: TRBV25-1
abundance: NA
d_gene: NA
CDR3nt: TGTGCCAGCAGTGTTCCCGGGGGCACCGGGGAGCTGTTTTTT
CDR3aa: CASSVPGGTGELFF

j_gene: TRBJ2-7
v_gene: TRBV30
abundance: NA
d_gene: NA
CDR3nt: TGTGCCTGGAGGTTCAGGGCCTACGAGCAGTACTTC
CDR3aa: CAWRFRAYEQYF

j_gene: TRBJ1-4
v_gene: TRBV28
abundance: NA
d_gene: NA
CDR3nt: TGTGCCAGCCGTGGGGGGGGGAAACTGTTTTTT
CDR3aa: CASRGGGKLFF

j_gene: TRBJ1-1
v_gene: TRBV11-2
abundance: NA
d_gene: TRBD1
CDR3nt: TGTGCCAGCAGCTTGGGTTTAGGGGACAGGGGAAACACTGAAGCTTTCTTT
CDR3aa: CASSLGLGDRGNTEAFF

j_gene: TRBJ1-4
v_gene: TRBV29-1
abundance: NA
d_gene: NA
CDR3nt: TGCAGCGTTGCCAGTTCAGGGCGTGAAAAACTGTTTTTT
CDR3aa: CSVASSGREKLFF

j_gene: TRBJ2-3
v_gene: TRBV7-9
abundance: NA
d_gene: NA
CDR3nt: TGTGCCAGCAGCTTGGGCCTTACAGATACGCAGTATTTT
CDR3aa: CASSLGLTDTQYF

j_gene: TRBJ2-3
v_gene: TRBV2
abundance: NA
d_gene: TRBD1
CDR3nt: TGTGCCAGCAGTGGGGCAGGGGGCCCAGATACGCAGTATTTT
CDR3aa: CASSGAGGPDTQYF

j_gene: TRBJ2-7
v_gene: TRBV11-2
abundance: NA
d_gene: NA
CDR3nt: TGTGCCAGCGAGGGTAGCGGCTACGAGCAGTACTTC
CDR3aa: CASEGSGYEQYF

j_gene: TRBJ2-3
v_gene: TRBV9
abundance: NA
d_gene: TRBD2
CDR3nt: TGTGCCAGCAGCGTTAGGCTAGCGGGTAGCACAGATACGCAGTATTTT
CDR3aa: CASSVRLAGSTDTQYF

j_gene: TRBJ1-3
v_gene: TRBV30
abundance: NA
d_gene: TRBD1
CDR3nt: TGTGCCTGGAGTTCCCCCGGGACAGGGGCGGGAAACACCATATATTTT
CDR3aa: CAWSSPGTGAGNTIYF

j_gene: TRBJ1-2
v_gene: TRBV13
abundance: NA
d_gene: NA
CDR3nt: TGTGCCAGCAGCTTAGCCGGGGACTATGGCTACACCTTC
CDR3aa: CASSLAGDYGYTF

j_gene: TRBJ2-1
v_gene: TRBV29-1
abundance: NA
d_gene: TRBD1
CDR3nt: TGCAGCGTACCTAGGGGGCAGGGGCTTTCCTACAATGAGCAGTTCTTC
CDR3aa: CSVPRGQGLSYNEQFF

j_gene: TRBJ2-1
v_gene: TRBV28
abundance: NA
d_gene: TRBD2
CDR3nt: TGTGCCAGCAGTTTAACCCGTAAATCCCTATGGAGCGGGGCCTACAATGAGCAGTTCTTC
CDR3aa: CASSLTRKSLWSGAYNEQFF

j_gene: TRBJ1-1
v_gene: TRBV30
abundance: NA
d_gene: NA
CDR3nt: TGTGCCTGGAGTGTACTTAAGGGGAGGGACACTGAAGCTTTCTTT
CDR3aa: CAWSVLKGRDTEAFF

j_gene: TRBJ1-5
v_gene: TRBV6-1
abundance: NA
d_gene: NA
CDR3nt: TGTGCCAGCAGTGAAGGTAGCTATAGCAATCAGCCCCAGCATTTT
CDR3aa: CASSEGSYSNQPQHF

j_gene: TRBJ2-7
v_gene: TRBV28
abundance: NA
d_gene: NA
CDR3nt: TGTGCCAGCAGTTTTGGACAAATTACCTACGAGCAGTACTTC
CDR3aa: CASSFGQITYEQYF

j_gene: TRBJ2-7
v_gene: TRBV10-2
abundance: NA
d_gene: NA
CDR3nt: TGCGCCAGCAGTGAGCACTACGAGCAGTACTTC
CDR3aa: CASSEHYEQYF

j_gene: TRBJ2-7
v_gene: TRBV4-1
abundance: NA
d_gene: TRBD1
CDR3nt: TGCGCCAGCAGCCTTCTGTCGACAGGGCCCTACGAGCAGTACTTC
CDR3aa: CASSLLSTGPYEQYF

j_gene: TRBJ2-1
v_gene: TRBV28
abundance: NA
d_gene: TRBD2
CDR3nt: TGTGCCAGCAGACAGTTCCTAGGACTAGCGGGAGGCTACAATGAGCAGTTCTTC
CDR3aa: CASRQFLGLAGGYNEQFF

j_gene: TRBJ2-7
v_gene: TRBV18
abundance: NA
d_gene: TRBD2
CDR3nt: TGTGCCAGCTCAGCTACTAGCGGCTACGAGCAGTACTTC
CDR3aa: CASSATSGYEQYF

j_gene: TRBJ2-3
v_gene: TRBV2
abundance: few
d_gene: TRBD1
CDR3nt: TGTGCCAGCGAGGGACAGAACACAGATACGCAGTATTTT
CDR3aa: CASEGQNTDTQYF

j_gene: TRBJ1-1
v_gene: TRBV9
abundance: NA
d_gene: NA
CDR3nt: TGTGCCAGCAGCGTAGAGGATCGGGGAGGGGCTGAAGCTTTCTTT
CDR3aa: CASSVEDRGGAEAFF

j_gene: TRBJ1-6
v_gene: TRBV30
abundance: NA
d_gene: TRBD1
CDR3nt: TGTGCCTGGAATGGGGACAGCCTGGGAAGTTCACCCCTCCACTTT
CDR3aa: CAWNGDSLGSSPLHF

j_gene: TRBJ2-1
v_gene: TRBV10-2
abundance: once
d_gene: TRBD1
CDR3nt: TGCGCCAGCAGTGATCGCAGGGGGCAAGAGCAGTTCTTC
CDR3aa: CASSDRRGQEQFF

j_gene: TRBJ2-4
v_gene: TRBV7-2
abundance: once
d_gene: NA
CDR3nt: TGTGCCAGCAGCTTAATCGGCAGGTGGAACATTCAGTACTTC
CDR3aa: CASSLIGRWNIQYF

j_gene: TRBJ1-5
v_gene: TRBV9
abundance: NA
d_gene: NA
CDR3nt: TGTGCCAGCAGCGGCCCTTTGGGCGATCAGCCCCAGCATTTT
CDR3aa: CASSGPLGDQPQHF

j_gene: TRBJ1-2
v_gene: TRBV2
abundance: NA
d_gene: TRBD1
CDR3nt: TGTGCCACCAGGGCACAGGGGTGGCTCTATGGCTACACCTTC
CDR3aa: CATRAQGWLYGYTF

j_gene: TRBJ2-6
v_gene: TRBV4-2
abundance: NA
d_gene: NA
CDR3nt: TGTGCCAGCAGCATTTCAGGGTTAGGCTCTGGGGCCAACGTCCTGACTTTC
CDR3aa: CASSISGLGSGANVLTF

j_gene: TRBJ1-2
v_gene: TRBV7-2
abundance: NA
d_gene: TRBD1
CDR3nt: TGTGCCAGCAGCCGGTTCACAGGGGGGACTAACTATGGCTACACCTTC
CDR3aa: CASSRFTGGTNYGYTF

j_gene: TRBJ2-7
v_gene: TRBV7-9
abundance: NA
d_gene: TRBD1
CDR3nt: TGTGCCAGCAGCGGAGAGACAGGGTATTTTTACGAGCAGTACTTC
CDR3aa: CASSGETGYFYEQYF

j_gene: TRBJ1-6
v_gene: TRBV5-1
abundance: NA
d_gene: TRBD1
CDR3nt: TGCGCCAGCAGCTTGGCTCCAGACAGGGGAGTAACCCTCCACTTT
CDR3aa: CASSLAPDRGVTLHF

j_gene: TRBJ2-7
v_gene: TRBV7-2
abundance: NA
d_gene: TRBD2
CDR3nt: TGTGCCAGCAGCTTAGGGGGCGGGGGCTACGAGCAGTACTTC
CDR3aa: CASSLGGGGYEQYF

j_gene: TRBJ2-1
v_gene: TRBV5-6
abundance: NA
d_gene: NA
CDR3nt: TGTGCCAGCAGCTCCGGGACTTACAATGAGCAGTTCTTC
CDR3aa: CASSSGTYNEQFF

j_gene: TRBJ2-5
v_gene: TRBV11-1
abundance: NA
d_gene: NA
CDR3nt: TGTGCCAGCAGCTTAGATGGCGGTGAAGAGACCCAGTACTTC
CDR3aa: CASSLDGGEETQYF

j_gene: TRBJ1-2
v_gene: TRBV9
abundance: NA
d_gene: NA
CDR3nt: TGTGCCAGCAGCGGAGGAGGACGGAGCTATGGCTACACCTTC
CDR3aa: CASSGGGRSYGYTF